These 13 T cell receptor beta chains came from one sample sequenced in a study of blood T cell repertoires in COVID-19. Sequencing was performed with immunoSEQ multiplex PCR; in TCRdb, only in-frame clones are kept and a portion is missing. The sample yields 130,000 to 150,000 clones, roughly 80% seen once. Specimen: peripheral blood. The receptor source for this set is a human donor in a cohort sampled during active COVID-19.

The genes are TRBV29-1 and TRBJ2-5; 15 nucleotides match TRBD2. Germline V gives CDR1 SQVTM, CDR2 ANQGSEA. V dropped 5 bases and J dropped 5; count of bases not matched to a gene: 21. This CDR3 comprises 20 residues. The DNA of the CDR3 is TGCAGCGTTTGGAGCGGACTAGCGGGGGGGACCAGGTGGGCGTTGGAGACCCAGTACTTC. It is translated as CSVWSGLAGGTRWALETQYF.

V and J are TRBV7-2 and TRBJ2-1; possibly TRBD2 for D (6 bases). Trimming left V 6 bases short and J 10 bases short, with 16 bases between. The CDR3 consists of 13 residues. Per germline, CDR1 SGHTA and CDR2 FQGNSA. In DNA form, the CDR3 reads TGTGCCAGCAGGGAAGGCGGGGTCCGCGAGCAGTTCTTC. It codes for CASREGGVREQFF.

Here the CDR3 reads CASSLEPGRTNYGYTF. The CDR3 region has the DNA TGTGCCAGCAGCTTAGAGCCCGGCAGGACTAACTATGGCTACACCTTC. The chain links TRBV7-2 to TRBJ1-2; D not certain. This CDR3 region has 16 residues. Germline lookup yields CDR1 SGHTA and CDR2 FQGNSA. V dropped 1 base and J dropped 0 bases, with 12 bases sitting between them.

The rearrangement joins TRBV18 to TRBJ2-1; D may be TRBD2 (6 bases). There are 13 residues in the CDR3. Per germline, CDR1 KGHSH and CDR2 LQKENI. The V end lost 6 bases, the J end lost 7 bases, and 13 bases lay between the germline ends. Here the CDR3 reads CASSSDYRNEQFF. Written as DNA, the CDR3 is TGTGCCAGCTCTTCGGACTACCGGAATGAGCAGTTCTTC.

Only a few counts were recorded for this clone. The chain recombines TRBV9 with TRBJ1-1; a possible D gene is TRBD1 (6 bases). The V end was cut by 4 bases, the J end by 1 base, with 14 bases between. CDR1 SGDLS and CDR2 YYNGEE come from the germline V gene. The CDR3 loop spans 15 amino acids. The CDR3 sequence: CASSPGTRGNTEAFF. CDR3 DNA: TGTGCCAGCAGCCCCGGGACAAGAGGGAACACTGAAGCTTTCTTT.

V and J are TRBV28 and TRBJ1-3, with D possibly matching TRBD1 (6 bases). From germline, CDR1 is MDHEN and CDR2 SYDVKM. CDR3 length: 15 amino acids. Deletions cut 6 bases from V and 7 bases from J, with 19 bases between. CDR3 residues: CASRPSPGHSNTIYF. The DNA of the CDR3 is TGTGCCAGCAGACCCTCCCCGGGACACAGTAACACCATATATTTT.

The chain combines TRBV9 with TRBJ1-2, with TRBD1 matching over 9 bases. Germline CDR1 and CDR2: SGDLS and YYNGEE. After removal of 3 bases from V and 5 bases from J, the junction contained 8 bases not matched to a gene. The CDR3 has 15 residues. CDR3 loop: CASSARTGGAYGYTF. CDR3 DNA: TGTGCCAGCAGCGCCCGTACAGGGGGCGCTTATGGCTACACCTTC.

This clone has only a few counts. This rearrangement joins TRBV5-8 to TRBJ2-7; D is uncertain. CDR1 SGHTS and CDR2 YDEGEE come from the germline V gene. The ends were cut back, 2 bases at V and 5 bases at J, with 5 bases in the middle. This CDR3 is built from 11 residues. CDR3: CASSLVDEQYF. CDR3 nucleotide sequence: TGTGCCAGCAGCTTAGTAGACGAGCAGTACTTC.

The CDR3 DNA reads TGTGCCAGCACTCCCCCGGGAGCGGAAACAGATACGCAGTATTTT. Its protein is CASTPPGAETDTQYF. This chain links TRBV11-3 with TRBJ2-3; possible D gene TRBD2, 6 bases. CDR1 and CDR2 from the germline V gene are SGHNT and YENEEA. Trimming removed 7 bases at V and 3 bases at J, with 17 bases between. The CDR3 is 15 amino acids.

The chain recombines TRBV18 with TRBJ2-7; 10 bases are a match to TRBD1. After removal of 5 bases from V and 3 bases from J, the junction contained 4 bases not matched to a gene. The CDR3 loop spans 14 amino acids. The germline V gene encodes CDR1 KGHSH and CDR2 LQKENI. The CDR3 DNA reads as TGTGCCAGCTCAGCCCGGGACAGGGGCTACGAGCAGTACTTC. Amino acids: CASSARDRGYEQYF.

The V gene is TRBV4-3, the J gene TRBJ2-2; TRBD2 matches 9 bases. The CDR3 loop spans 17 amino acids. V dropped 4 bases and J dropped 5; count of bases not matched to a gene: 11. Germline lookup yields CDR1 LGHNA and CDR2 YSLEER. CDR3 loop: CASSPGPSSGKTGELFF. DNA for the CDR3: TGCGCCAGCAGCCCGGGCCCATCTAGCGGGAAGACCGGGGAGCTGTTTTTT.

V and J are TRBV29-1 and TRBJ1-3; 7 bases map to TRBD1. CDR3 length equals 14 residues. In germline, CDR1 is SQVTM, CDR2 ANQGSEA. V dropped 2 bases and J dropped 4; count of bases not matched to a gene: 5. The CDR3 here is CSVERGLSGNTIYF. CDR3 nucleotide sequence: TGCAGCGTTGAAAGGGGGCTCTCCGGAAACACCATATATTTT.

The chain couples TRBV6-2 or TRBV6-3 to TRBJ1-1, with D unresolved. V gave up 4 bases and J gave up 0 bases, with 9 bases separating them. Germline assignment: CDR1 MNHEY and CDR2 SVGEGT. CDR3 length: 14 residues. CDR3 in DNA: TGTGCCAGCAGTTCAACTTCCCTGAACACTGAAGCTTTCTTT. This translates into CASSSTSLNTEAFF.